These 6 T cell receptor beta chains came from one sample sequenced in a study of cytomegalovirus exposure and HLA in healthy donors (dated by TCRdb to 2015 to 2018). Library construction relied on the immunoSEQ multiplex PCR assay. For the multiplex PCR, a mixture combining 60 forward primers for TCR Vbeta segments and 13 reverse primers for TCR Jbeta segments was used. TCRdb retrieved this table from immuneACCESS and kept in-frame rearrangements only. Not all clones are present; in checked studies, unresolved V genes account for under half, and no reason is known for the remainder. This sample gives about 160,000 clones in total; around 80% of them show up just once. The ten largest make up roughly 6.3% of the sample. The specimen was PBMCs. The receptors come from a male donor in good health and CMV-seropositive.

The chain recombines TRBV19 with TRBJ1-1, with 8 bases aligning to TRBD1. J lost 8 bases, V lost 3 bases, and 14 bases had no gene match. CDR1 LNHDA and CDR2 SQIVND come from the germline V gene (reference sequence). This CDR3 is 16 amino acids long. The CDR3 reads CASSIGDRISWWEAFF. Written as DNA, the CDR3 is TGTGCCAGTAGTATCGGGGACAGGATCAGCTGGTGGGAAGCTTTCTTT.

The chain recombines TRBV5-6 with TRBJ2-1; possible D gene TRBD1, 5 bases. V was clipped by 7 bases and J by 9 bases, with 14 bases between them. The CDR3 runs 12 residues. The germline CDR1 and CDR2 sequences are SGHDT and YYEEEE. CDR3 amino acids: CASSIPGAEQFF. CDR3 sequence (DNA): TGTGCCAGCTCGATCCCTGGGGCTGAGCAGTTCTTC.

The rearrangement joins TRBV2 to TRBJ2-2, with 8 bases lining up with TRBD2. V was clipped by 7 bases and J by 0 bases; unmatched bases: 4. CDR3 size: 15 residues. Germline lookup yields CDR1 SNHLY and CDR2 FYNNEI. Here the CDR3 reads CASNPAGANTGELFF. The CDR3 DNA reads TGTGCCAGCAACCCAGCGGGAGCGAACACCGGGGAGCTGTTTTTT. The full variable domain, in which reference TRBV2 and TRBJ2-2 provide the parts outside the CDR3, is EPEVTQTPSHQVTQMGQEVILRCVPISNHLYFYWYRQILGQKVEFLVSFYNNEISEKSEIFDDQFSVERPDGSNFTLKIRSTKLEDSAMYFCASNPAGANTGELFFGEGSRLTVL.

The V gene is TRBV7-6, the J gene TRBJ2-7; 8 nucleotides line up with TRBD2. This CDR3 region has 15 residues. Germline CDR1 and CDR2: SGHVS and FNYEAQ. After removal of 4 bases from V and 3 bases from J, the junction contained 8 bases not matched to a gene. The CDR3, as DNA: TGTGCCAGCAGCTCTATAGCGGGGATAAACTACGAGCAGTACTTC. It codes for CASSSIAGINYEQYF.

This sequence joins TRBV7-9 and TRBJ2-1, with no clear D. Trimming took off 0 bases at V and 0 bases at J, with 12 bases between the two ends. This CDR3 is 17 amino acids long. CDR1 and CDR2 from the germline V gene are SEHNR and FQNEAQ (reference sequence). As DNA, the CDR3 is TGTGCCAGCAGCTTAGCGGTTACCCCGAGCTCCTACAATGAGCAGTTCTTC. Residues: CASSLAVTPSSYNEQFF.

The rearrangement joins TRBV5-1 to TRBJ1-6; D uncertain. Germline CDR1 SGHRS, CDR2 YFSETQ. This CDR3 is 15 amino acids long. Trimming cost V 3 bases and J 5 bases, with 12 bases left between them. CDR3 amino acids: CASSYSGTNNSPLHF. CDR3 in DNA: TGCGCCAGCAGCTACTCGGGAACTAATAATTCACCCCTCCACTTT.